This entry lists 19 T cell receptor beta chains sequenced from one sample in a study of a mutant IDH1 vaccine in newly diagnosed glioma. Time point meaning: baseline, week 1 (first vaccination visit). As for treatment: pre-vaccination baseline after standard-of-care therapy. Repertoires were generated with immunoSEQ multiplex PCR, while TCRdb's copy carries only in-frame clones and drops some. The data contain approximately 16,000 clones, nearly 97% of them seen just once; the ten biggest clones take up about 3.9%. The sequencing used peripheral blood mononuclear cells (PBMCs), collected from a glioma patient treated with radiotherapy, temozolomide or both. Source of these receptors: a woman younger than 35 with glioma. Some clones in this sample may be carry-over from other donors' samples.

The rearrangement uses TRBV7-9 and TRBJ2-5; no clear D. The V end lost 3 bases, the J end lost 4 bases, and 12 bases lay between the germline ends. Germline lookup yields CDR1 SEHNR and CDR2 FQNEAQ (reference sequence). This CDR3 has 14 residues. The CDR3: CASSFDDLGETQYF. CDR3 in DNA: TGTGCCAGCAGCTTCGATGACTTGGGAGAGACCCAGTACTTC.

The genes are TRBV19 and TRBJ1-6; D gene unclear. The V and J ends lost 5 bases and 8 bases respectively, with 16 bases between them. This CDR3 has 15 residues. Per germline, CDR1 LNHDA and CDR2 SQIVND (reference sequence). This CDR3 reads CASSLSGLGDSPLHF. The CDR3 DNA is TGTGCCAGTAGTCTTTCCGGACTCGGCGATTCACCCCTCCACTTT.

This sequence joins TRBV6-1 and TRBJ2-1; perhaps TRBD2 as D (5 bases). CDR3 length equals 14 residues. Deletions cut 6 bases from V and 12 bases from J, with 21 bases between. Germline CDR1 and CDR2: MNHNS and SASEGT. The CDR3 is CASRADPAVKWQFF. DNA of the CDR3: TGTGCCAGCAGGGCCGACCCAGCGGTGAAATGGCAGTTCTTC.

This rearrangement joins TRBV2 to TRBJ2-5; D gene unclear. The V end lost 6 bases, the J end lost 5 bases, and 10 bases lay between the germline ends. The CDR3 is 12 residues long. CDR1 is SNHLY, CDR2 FYNNEI, per germline. CDR3 sequence reads: CASRPISETQYF. The CDR3 DNA reads as TGTGCCAGCAGACCTATCTCGGAGACCCAGTACTTC. The whole variable domain, remainder taken from reference TRBV2 and TRBJ2-5, is EPEVTQTPSHQVTQMGQEVILRCVPISNHLYFYWYRQILGQKVEFLVSFYNNEISEKSEIFDDQFSVERPDGSNFTLKIRSTKLEDSAMYFCASRPISETQYFGPGTRLLVL.

The chain carries TRBV27 and TRBJ2-3; TRBD2 aligns across 7 bases. This CDR3 has 13 residues. The V and J ends lost 9 bases and 2 bases, in that order; junction bases with no gene match: 5. Germline CDR1 is MNHEY and CDR2 is SMNVEV (reference sequence). The CDR3 DNA reads TGTGCCAGGAAGCGGGGACCCACAGATACGCAGTATTTT. Amino acid sequence: CARKRGPTDTQYF.

The chain joins TRBV30 to TRBJ2-3; tentatively, D is TRBD2 (6 bases). V dropped 1 base and J dropped 2 bases, with 16 bases sitting between them. Germline assignment: CDR1 GTSNPN and CDR2 SVGIG (reference sequence). The CDR3 consists of 16 residues. This CDR3 reads CAWSGRGLRDTDTQYF. The CDR3 region has the DNA TGTGCCTGGAGTGGGAGGGGACTTCGAGACACAGATACGCAGTATTTT.

This clone has just one count. DNA for the CDR3: TGTGCCAGCAGCCTACAGGGCTACGAGCAGTACTTC. This gives the protein CASSLQGYEQYF. This chain uses TRBV7-9 with TRBJ2-7; perhaps TRBD1 as D (6 bases). CDR1 and CDR2 (germline): SEHNR, FQNEAQ (reference sequence). The CDR3 runs 12 residues. The V end lost 5 bases, the J end lost 3 bases, and 8 bases lay between the germline ends.

The chain uses TRBV10-3 and TRBJ1-2, with a tentative D call TRBD1 (5 bases). The ends were cut back, 10 bases at V and 8 bases at J, with 11 bases in the middle. The length of the CDR3 is 10 residues. CDR1 is ENHRY and CDR2 is SYGVKD in the germline V gene. The CDR3 loop reads CATGDGGYTF. The CDR3 DNA sequence: TGTGCCACCGGGGACGGCGGCTACACCTTC.

This clone was found once. The V and J genes are TRBV5-4 and TRBJ1-2; the match to TRBD1 covers 7 bases. With V trimmed by 4 bases and J by 3 bases, 12 bases remained unmatched. Germline-derived CDR1 and CDR2 are SGHNT and YYREEE (reference sequence). This CDR3 has 16 amino acids. For the CDR3, the DNA is TGTGCCAGCAGCACCCGACAGGGTGGGATCCACTATGGCTACACCTTC. Its translation: CASSTRQGGIHYGYTF. Based on the CDR3 plus reference TRBV5-4 and TRBJ1-2, the full variable domain is ETGVTQSPTHLIKTRGQQVTLRCSSQSGHNTVSWYQQALGQGPQFIFQYYREEENGRGNFPPRFSGLQFPNYSSELNVNALELDDSALYLCASSTRQGGIHYGYTFGSGTRLTVV.

The V and J genes are TRBV6-1 and TRBJ1-5, with TRBD1 matching over 10 bases. The CDR3 loop spans 15 amino acids. V shed 6 bases, J shed 6 bases, and the junction held 8 bases outside the gene matches. CDR1 and CDR2 (germline): MNHNS, SASEGT. The CDR3 nucleotides are TGTGCCAGCAGGACTCCGGGACAGGGGACTCAGCCCCAGCATTTT. This sequence encodes CASRTPGQGTQPQHF.

The chain is built from TRBV19 and TRBJ1-5, with D possibly matching TRBD1 (5 bases). V was cut by 1 base and J by 0 bases, with 19 bases left in between. This CDR3 is built from 19 residues. CDR1 and CDR2 (germline): LNHDA, SQIVND (reference sequence). The CDR3 sequence is CASSIVEGRRLGSNQPQHF. CDR3 coding DNA: TGTGCCAGTAGTATAGTCGAGGGGAGGCGATTGGGTAGCAATCAGCCCCAGCATTTT. The entire variable domain, with the rest obtained from reference TRBV19 and TRBJ1-5, is as follows: DGGITQSPKYLFRKEGQNVTLSCEQNLNHDAMYWYRQDPGQGLRLIYYSQIVNDFQKGDIAEGYSVSREKKESFPLTVTSAQKNPTAFYLCASSIVEGRRLGSNQPQHFGDGTRLSIL.

The chain combines TRBV7-2 with TRBJ1-5; maybe TRBD1 (6 bases). Germline lookup yields CDR1 SGHTA and CDR2 FQGNSA. CDR3 size: 16 residues. The V and J ends lost 1 base and 6 bases respectively, with 16 bases between them. This chain's CDR3 is CASSLDSSRGGQPQHF. In nucleotides, the CDR3 is TGTGCCAGCAGCTTAGATTCTTCCAGGGGAGGTCAGCCCCAGCATTTT. Based on the CDR3 plus reference TRBV7-2 and TRBJ1-5, the full variable domain is GAGVSQSPSNKVTEKGKDVELRCDPISGHTALYWYRQSLGQGLEFLIYFQGNSAPDKSGLPSDRFSAERTGGSVSTLTIQRTQQEDSAVYLCASSLDSSRGGQPQHFGDGTRLSIL.

CDR3 sequence reads: CASSLLVGNEQFF. DNA for the CDR3: TGTGCCAGCAGTTTACTAGTTGGTAATGAGCAGTTCTTC. J is TRBJ2-1 and V is TRBV28; D not resolved. CDR3 size: 13 residues. V lost 2 bases, J lost 7 bases, and 9 bases lay in between. Germline V gene lookup returns CDR1 MDHEN and CDR2 SYDVKM.

V is TRBV15 and J is TRBJ2-5, with D tentatively TRBD1 (6 bases). V gave up 5 bases and J gave up 5 bases, with 21 bases separating them. The CDR3 runs to 16 residues. Germline CDR1 LNHNV, CDR2 YYDKDF (reference sequence). CDR3 in amino acids: CATSSLDSLRDETQYF. The CDR3 coding sequence is TGTGCCACCAGCTCCCTGGACAGTCTGAGGGACGAGACCCAGTACTTC. Full variable domain (rest looked up from reference TRBV15 and TRBJ2-5): DAMVIQNPRYQVTQFGKPVTLSCSQTLNHNVMYWYQQKSSQAPKLLFHYYDKDFNNEADTPDNFQSRRPNTSFCFLDIRSPGLGDTAMYLCATSSLDSLRDETQYFGPGTRLLVL.

The chain couples TRBV5-5 to TRBJ2-7; D is possibly TRBD1 (6 bases). The V and J ends lost 6 bases and 5 bases respectively, with 21 bases between them. This CDR3 has 15 amino acids. Germline lookup yields CDR1 SGHKS and CDR2 YYEKEE (reference sequence). CDR3 DNA sequence: TGTGCCAGCATTCCTTCAGGGGAATCCGTCCACGAGCAGTACTTC. Translated: CASIPSGESVHEQYF.

This clone appeared once. The chain recombines TRBV5-1 with TRBJ1-1, with D possibly being TRBD1 (5 bases). CDR1 SGHRS and CDR2 YFSETQ come from the germline V gene. V lost 6 bases to trimming and J lost 6 bases, with 18 bases between them. This CDR3 is 14 amino acids long. The CDR3 DNA reads as TGCGCCAGCAAGCCCTCCTGGGGGACGCCTGAAGCTTTCTTT. Translation: CASKPSWGTPEAFF.

The V call is TRBV6-5, the J call TRBJ1-5; D is perhaps TRBD1 (6 bases). Germline V lookup: CDR1 MNHEY, CDR2 SVGAGI. Trimming removed 6 bases from V and 4 bases from J, with 13 bases in between. The CDR3 has 14 residues. Here the CDR3 DNA reads TGTGCCAGCAGCCCCAAGAGGGGGAATCAGCCCCAGCATTTT. The encoded protein is CASSPKRGNQPQHF.

The chain has TRBV7-2 and TRBJ1-1; D unclear. Germline CDR1 is SGHTA and CDR2 is FQGNSA. This CDR3 spans 13 amino acids. V shed 5 bases and J shed 0 bases, with 7 bases lying between them. The CDR3 nucleotides are TGTGCCAGCAGCCTACTAATGAACACTGAAGCTTTCTTT. Translating it yields CASSLLMNTEAFF.

The sample holds one count of this clone. The chain joins TRBV10-2 to TRBJ2-7, with D maybe TRBD1 (6 bases). The V end was cut by 2 bases, the J end by 3 bases, with 8 bases between. The germline gives CDR1 WSHSY, CDR2 SAAADI. The CDR3 runs to 13 residues. CDR3: CASSEGGHYEQYF. CDR3 bases: TGCGCCAGCAGTGAGGGGGGACACTACGAGCAGTACTTC.